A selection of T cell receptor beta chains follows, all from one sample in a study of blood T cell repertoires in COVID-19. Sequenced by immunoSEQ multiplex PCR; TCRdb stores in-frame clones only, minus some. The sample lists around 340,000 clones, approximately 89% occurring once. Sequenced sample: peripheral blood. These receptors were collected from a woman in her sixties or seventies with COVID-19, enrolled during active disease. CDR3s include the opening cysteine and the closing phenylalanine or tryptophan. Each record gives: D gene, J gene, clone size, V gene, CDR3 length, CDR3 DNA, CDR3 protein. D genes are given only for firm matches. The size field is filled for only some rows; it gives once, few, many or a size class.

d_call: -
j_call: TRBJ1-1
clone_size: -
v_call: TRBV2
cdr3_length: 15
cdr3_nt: TGTGCCAGCAGTCCCACGGGGGGGAGAAACACTGAAGCTTTCTTT
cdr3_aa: CASSPTGGRNTEAFF

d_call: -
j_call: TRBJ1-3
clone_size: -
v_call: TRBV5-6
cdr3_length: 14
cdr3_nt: TGTGCCAGCAGCACGGCGGGAGGTGGAAACACCATATATTTT
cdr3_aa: CASSTAGGGNTIYF

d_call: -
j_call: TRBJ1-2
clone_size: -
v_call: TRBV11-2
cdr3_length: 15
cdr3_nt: TGTGCCAGCAGCCCCTTCTGGCAGGGCACCGATGGCTACACCTTC
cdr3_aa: CASSPFWQGTDGYTF

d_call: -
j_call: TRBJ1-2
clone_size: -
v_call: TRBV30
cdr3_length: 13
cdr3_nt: TGTGCCTGGATTCCCCGGACACCATATGGCTACACCTTC
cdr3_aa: CAWIPRTPYGYTF

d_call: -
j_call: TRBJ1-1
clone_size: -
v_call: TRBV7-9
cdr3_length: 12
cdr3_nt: TGTGCCAGCAGCCTCACGGACAAAGAAGCTTTCTTT
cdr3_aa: CASSLTDKEAFF

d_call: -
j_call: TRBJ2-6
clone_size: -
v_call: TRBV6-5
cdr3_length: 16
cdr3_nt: TGTGCCAGCAGGTACGGAACAGGGACTGGGGCCAACGTCCTGACTTTC
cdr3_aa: CASRYGTGTGANVLTF

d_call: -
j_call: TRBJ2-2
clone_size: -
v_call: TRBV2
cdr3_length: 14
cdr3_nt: TGTGCCAGATCAACGGGACAGAACACCGGGGAGCTGTTTTTT
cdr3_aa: CARSTGQNTGELFF

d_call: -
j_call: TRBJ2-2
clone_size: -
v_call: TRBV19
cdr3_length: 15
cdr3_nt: TGTGCCAGTAGTACCCCAGGGGTGAACACCGGGGAGCTGTTTTTT
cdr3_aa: CASSTPGVNTGELFF

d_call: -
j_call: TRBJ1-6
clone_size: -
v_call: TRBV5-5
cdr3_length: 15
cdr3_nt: TGTGCCAGCAGCTTGGTAGCCGTCTATAATTCACCCCTCCACTTT
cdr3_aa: CASSLVAVYNSPLHF

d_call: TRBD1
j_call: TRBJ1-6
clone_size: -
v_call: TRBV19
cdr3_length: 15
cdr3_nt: TGTGCCAGTAGTATTTCCGGGACAGGCTCCTCACCCCTCCACTTT
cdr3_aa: CASSISGTGSSPLHF

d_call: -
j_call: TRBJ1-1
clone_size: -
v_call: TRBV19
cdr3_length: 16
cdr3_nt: TGTGCCAGTAGTATGGAAGGGGGGGCGAGTGAGGCACGGGCTTTCTTT
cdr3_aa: CASSMEGGASEARAFF

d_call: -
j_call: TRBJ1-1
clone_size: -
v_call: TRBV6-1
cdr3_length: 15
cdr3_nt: TGTGCCAGCACCCCAACCGAGGGTCCCGTCACTGAAGCTTTCTTT
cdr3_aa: CASTPTEGPVTEAFF

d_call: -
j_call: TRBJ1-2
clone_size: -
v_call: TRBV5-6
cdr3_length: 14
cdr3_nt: TGTGCCAGCAGGGGTAGAGGGTCGGGCTATGGCTACACCTTC
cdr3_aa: CASRGRGSGYGYTF

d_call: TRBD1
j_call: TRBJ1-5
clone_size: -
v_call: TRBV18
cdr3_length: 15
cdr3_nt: TGTGCCAGCTCACCTCAGGGGGCGACGGATCAGCCCCAGCATTTT
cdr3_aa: CASSPQGATDQPQHF

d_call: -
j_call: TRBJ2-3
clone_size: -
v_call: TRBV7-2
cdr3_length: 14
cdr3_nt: TGTGCCAGCAGCAAGAGGGCGGTCACAGATACGCAGTATTTT
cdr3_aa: CASSKRAVTDTQYF

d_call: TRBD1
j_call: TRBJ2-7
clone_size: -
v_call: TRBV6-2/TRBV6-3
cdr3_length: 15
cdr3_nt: TGTGCCAGCAGTCCGGGACAGGGGGCGCGCTACGAGCAGTACTTC
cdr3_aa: CASSPGQGARYEQYF

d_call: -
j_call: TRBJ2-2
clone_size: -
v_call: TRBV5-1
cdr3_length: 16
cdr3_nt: TGCGCCAGCAGCCCCCAAACAGTTTTGAACACCGGGGAGCTGTTTTTT
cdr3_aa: CASSPQTVLNTGELFF

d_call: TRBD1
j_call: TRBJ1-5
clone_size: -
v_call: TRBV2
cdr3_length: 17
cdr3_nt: TGTGCCAGCAGGGCTACGACAGGGGGCTGGAGCAATCAGCCCCAGCATTTT
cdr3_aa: CASRATTGGWSNQPQHF

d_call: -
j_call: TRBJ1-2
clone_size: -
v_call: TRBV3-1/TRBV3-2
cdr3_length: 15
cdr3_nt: TGTGCCAGCAGCCAAGATATCCGAGCCTTCTATGGCTACACCTTC
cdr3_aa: CASSQDIRAFYGYTF

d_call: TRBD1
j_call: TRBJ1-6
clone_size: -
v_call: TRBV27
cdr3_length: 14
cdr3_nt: TGTGCCAGACTAACAGGGGACATGCATTCACCCCTCCACTTT
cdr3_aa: CARLTGDMHSPLHF

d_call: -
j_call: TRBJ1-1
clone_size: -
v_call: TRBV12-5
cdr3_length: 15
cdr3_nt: TGTGCTAGTGGTTTGGTACTGTCGGGGTCCTCTGAAGCTTTCTTT
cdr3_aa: CASGLVLSGSSEAFF

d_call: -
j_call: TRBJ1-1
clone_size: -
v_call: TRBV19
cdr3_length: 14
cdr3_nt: TGTGCCAGTACTAGGTACAGGGTAAACACTGAAGCTTTCTTT
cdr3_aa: CASTRYRVNTEAFF

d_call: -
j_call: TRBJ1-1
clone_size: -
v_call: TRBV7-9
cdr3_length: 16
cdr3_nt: TGTGCCAGCAGCTTAGCGCTCCAGGGGCGAGGAACTGAAGCTTTCTTT
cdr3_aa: CASSLALQGRGTEAFF

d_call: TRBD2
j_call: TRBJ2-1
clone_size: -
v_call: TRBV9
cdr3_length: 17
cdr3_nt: TGTGCCAGCAGCGTAGTGGGTCGGGGACTAGGCGGTAGTGAGCAGTTCTTC
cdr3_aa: CASSVVGRGLGGSEQFF

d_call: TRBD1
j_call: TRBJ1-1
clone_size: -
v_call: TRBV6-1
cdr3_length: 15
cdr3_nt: TGTGCCAGCAGTGATGGGGGACAGACAAACACTGAAGCTTTCTTT
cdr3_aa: CASSDGGQTNTEAFF

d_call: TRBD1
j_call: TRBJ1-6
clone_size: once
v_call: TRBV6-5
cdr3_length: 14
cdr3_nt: TGTGCCAGCAGTCCGGGACAGGGCCGTTCACCCCTCCACTTT
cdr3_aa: CASSPGQGRSPLHF

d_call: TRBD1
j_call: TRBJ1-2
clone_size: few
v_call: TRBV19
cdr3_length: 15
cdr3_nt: TGTGCCAGTAGTATGAGGACAGGAGGAGTCTATGGCTACACCTTC
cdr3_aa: CASSMRTGGVYGYTF

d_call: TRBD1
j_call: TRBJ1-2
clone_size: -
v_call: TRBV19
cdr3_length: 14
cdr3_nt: TGTGCCAGTAAAGGGTCGGGGACAGTAAATGGCTACACCTTC
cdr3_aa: CASKGSGTVNGYTF

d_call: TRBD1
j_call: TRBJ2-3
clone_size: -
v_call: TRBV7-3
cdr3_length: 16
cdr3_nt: TGTGCCAGCAGCCCCGACAGGGGGAGTGGCACAGATACGCAGTATTTT
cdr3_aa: CASSPDRGSGTDTQYF

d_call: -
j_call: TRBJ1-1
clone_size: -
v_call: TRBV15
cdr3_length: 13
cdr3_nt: TGTGCCACCAGCAGAGAAACAGGGTCCGAAGCTTTCTTT
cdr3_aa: CATSRETGSEAFF

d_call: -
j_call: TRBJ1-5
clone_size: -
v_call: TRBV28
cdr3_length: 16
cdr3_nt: TGTGCCAGCAGAGACAACAGTAGATCTAGCAATCAGCCCCAGCATTTT
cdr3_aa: CASRDNSRSSNQPQHF

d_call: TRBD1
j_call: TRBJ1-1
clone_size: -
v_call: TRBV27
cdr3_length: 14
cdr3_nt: TGTGCCAGCAGTTCCGACAGGGAAGGGTCTGAAGCTTTCTTT
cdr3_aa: CASSSDREGSEAFF

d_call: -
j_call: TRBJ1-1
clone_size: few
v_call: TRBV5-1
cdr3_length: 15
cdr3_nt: TGCGCCAGCAGCTTGGTTCCAGGGAAGAACACTGAAGCTTTCTTT
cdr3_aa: CASSLVPGKNTEAFF

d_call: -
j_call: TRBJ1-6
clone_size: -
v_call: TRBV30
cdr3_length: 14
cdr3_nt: TGTGCCTGGACACGGTTCTCCTATAATTCACCCCTCCACTTT
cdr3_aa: CAWTRFSYNSPLHF

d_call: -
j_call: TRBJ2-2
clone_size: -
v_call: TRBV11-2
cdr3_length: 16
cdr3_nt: TGTGCCAGCAGCTTAGTAGGATTGGCGGTACACGGGGAGCTGTTTTTT
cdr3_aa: CASSLVGLAVHGELFF

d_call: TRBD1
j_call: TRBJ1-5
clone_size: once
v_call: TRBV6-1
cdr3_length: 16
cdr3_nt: TGTGCCAGCAGTGAAGGGACAGGGGTAAATGGCCAGCCCCAGCATTTT
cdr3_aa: CASSEGTGVNGQPQHF

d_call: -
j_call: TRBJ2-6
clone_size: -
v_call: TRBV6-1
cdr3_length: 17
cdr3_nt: TGTGCCAGCAGTGAACATCGGGGGAACTCTGGGGCCAACGTCCTGACTTTC
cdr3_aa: CASSEHRGNSGANVLTF

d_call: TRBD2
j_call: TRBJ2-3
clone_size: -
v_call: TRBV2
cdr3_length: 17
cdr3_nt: TGTGCCAGCAGTCGACCGACTAGCGGGGGGGCGACAGATACGCAGTATTTT
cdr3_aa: CASSRPTSGGATDTQYF

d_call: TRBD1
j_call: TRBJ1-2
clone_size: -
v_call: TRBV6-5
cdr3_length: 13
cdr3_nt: TGTGCCAGCAGCCGACAGGGCTACTATGGCTACACCTTC
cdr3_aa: CASSRQGYYGYTF

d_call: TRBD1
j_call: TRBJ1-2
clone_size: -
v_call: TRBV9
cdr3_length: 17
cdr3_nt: TGTGCCAGCAGCGCCCAGACAGGGGGCGTCTTCAGCTATGGCTACACCTTC
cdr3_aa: CASSAQTGGVFSYGYTF

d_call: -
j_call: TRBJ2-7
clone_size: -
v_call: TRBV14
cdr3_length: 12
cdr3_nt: TGTGCCAGCAGCCAACAGGGTTTTAAGCAGTACTTC
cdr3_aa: CASSQQGFKQYF

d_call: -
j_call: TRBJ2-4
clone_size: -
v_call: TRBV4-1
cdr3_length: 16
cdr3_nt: TGCGCCAGCAGTCAAAGGATCGGGCCAGGGGAAAACATTCAGTACTTC
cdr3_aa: CASSQRIGPGENIQYF

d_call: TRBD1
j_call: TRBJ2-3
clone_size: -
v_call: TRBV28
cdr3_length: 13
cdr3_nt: TGTGCCAGCAGCCGGACAGGGGGAGATACGCAGTATTTT
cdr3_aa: CASSRTGGDTQYF

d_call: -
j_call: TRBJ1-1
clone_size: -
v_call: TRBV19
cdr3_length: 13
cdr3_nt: TGTGCCAGTCATCTGGGGGCGGGCACTGAAGCTTTCTTT
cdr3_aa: CASHLGAGTEAFF

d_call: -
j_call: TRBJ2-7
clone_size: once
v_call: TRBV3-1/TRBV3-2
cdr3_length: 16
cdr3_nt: TGTGCCAGCAGCCACGGACTAGGGGGAACCGGCTACGAGCAGTACTTC
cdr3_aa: CASSHGLGGTGYEQYF

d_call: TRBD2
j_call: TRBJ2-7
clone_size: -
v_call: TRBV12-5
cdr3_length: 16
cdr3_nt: TGTGCTAGTGGTTTGCCCGGGGGGGCACTAAAATACGAGCAGTACTTC
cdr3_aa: CASGLPGGALKYEQYF

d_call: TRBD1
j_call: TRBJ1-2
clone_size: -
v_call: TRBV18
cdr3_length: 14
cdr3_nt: TGTGCCAGCTCACCTATGGGACAGGGCGGCGGCTACACCTTC
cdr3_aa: CASSPMGQGGGYTF

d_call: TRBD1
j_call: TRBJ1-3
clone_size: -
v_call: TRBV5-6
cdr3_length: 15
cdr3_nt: TGTGCCAGCAGCTTACAGGGGGCGTCGGGAAACACCATATATTTT
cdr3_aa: CASSLQGASGNTIYF

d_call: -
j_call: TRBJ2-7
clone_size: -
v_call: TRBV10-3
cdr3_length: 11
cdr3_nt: TGTGCCATCAGTGCCCAGGCGATGCAGTACTTC
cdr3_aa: CAISAQAMQYF

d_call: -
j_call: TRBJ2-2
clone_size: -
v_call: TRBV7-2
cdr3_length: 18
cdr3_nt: TGTGCCAGCAGCTTACCAGAGCCGGGACTGACGAACACCGGGGAGCTGTTTTTT
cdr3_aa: CASSLPEPGLTNTGELFF

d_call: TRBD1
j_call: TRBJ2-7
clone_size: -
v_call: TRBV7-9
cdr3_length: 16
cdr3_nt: TGTGCCAGCAGTGGACAGGGAGCTCCCCGATTCTACGAGCAGTACTTC
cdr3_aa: CASSGQGAPRFYEQYF